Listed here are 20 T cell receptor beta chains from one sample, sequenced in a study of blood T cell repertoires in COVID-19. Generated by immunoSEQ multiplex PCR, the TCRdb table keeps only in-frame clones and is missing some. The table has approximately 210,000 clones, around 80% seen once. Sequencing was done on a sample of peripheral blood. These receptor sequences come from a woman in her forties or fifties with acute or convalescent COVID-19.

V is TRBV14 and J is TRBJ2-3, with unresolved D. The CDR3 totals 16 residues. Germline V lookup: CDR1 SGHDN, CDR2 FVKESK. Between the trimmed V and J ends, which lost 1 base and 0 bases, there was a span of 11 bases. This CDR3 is CASSQGFQTSTDTQYF. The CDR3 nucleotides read TGTGCCAGCAGCCAAGGGTTTCAGACAAGCACAGATACGCAGTATTTT.

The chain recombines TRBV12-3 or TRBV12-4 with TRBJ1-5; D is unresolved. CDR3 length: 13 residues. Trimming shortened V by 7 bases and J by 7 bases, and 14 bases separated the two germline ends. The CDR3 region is CASTSDAGQPQHF. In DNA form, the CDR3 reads TGTGCCAGCACCAGTGATGCGGGGCAGCCCCAGCATTTT.

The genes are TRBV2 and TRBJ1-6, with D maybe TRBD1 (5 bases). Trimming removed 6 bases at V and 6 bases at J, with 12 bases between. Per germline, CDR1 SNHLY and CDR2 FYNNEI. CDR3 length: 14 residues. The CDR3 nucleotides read TGTGCCAGCAGGCGAGGGGAGGGTAATTCACCCCTCCACTTT. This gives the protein CASRRGEGNSPLHF. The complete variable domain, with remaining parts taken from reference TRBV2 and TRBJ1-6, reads EPEVTQTPSHQVTQMGQEVILRCVPISNHLYFYWYRQILGQKVEFLVSFYNNEISEKSEIFDDQFSVERPDGSNFTLKIRSTKLEDSAMYFCASRRGEGNSPLHFGNGTRLTVT.

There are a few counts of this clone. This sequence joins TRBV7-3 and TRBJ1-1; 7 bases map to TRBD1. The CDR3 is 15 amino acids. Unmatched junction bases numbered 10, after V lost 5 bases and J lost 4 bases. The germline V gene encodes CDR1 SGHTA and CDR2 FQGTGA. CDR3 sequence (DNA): TGTGCCAGCAGCAAAAACAGGGGAACTGGCACTGAAGCTTTCTTT. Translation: CASSKNRGTGTEAFF.

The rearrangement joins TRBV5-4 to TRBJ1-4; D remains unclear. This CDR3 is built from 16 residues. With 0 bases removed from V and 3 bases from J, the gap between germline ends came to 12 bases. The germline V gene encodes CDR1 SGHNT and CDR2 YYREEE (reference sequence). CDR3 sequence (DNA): TGTGCCAGCAGCTTGGATCTTTCAAACTCTAATGAAAAACTGTTTTTT. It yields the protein CASSLDLSNSNEKLFF.

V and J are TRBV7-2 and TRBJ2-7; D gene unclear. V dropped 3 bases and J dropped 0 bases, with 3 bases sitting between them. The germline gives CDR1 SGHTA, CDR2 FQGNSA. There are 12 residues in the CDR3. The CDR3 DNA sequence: TGTGCCAGCAGCTTTAGCTCCTACGAGCAGTACTTC. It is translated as CASSFSSYEQYF.

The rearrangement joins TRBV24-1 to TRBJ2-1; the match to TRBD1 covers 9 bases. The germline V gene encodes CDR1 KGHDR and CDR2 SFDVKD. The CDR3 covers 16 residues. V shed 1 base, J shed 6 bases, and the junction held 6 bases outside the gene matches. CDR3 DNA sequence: TGTGCCACCAGTGATTTTCAGGGACAGGGTGTCAATGAGCAGTTCTTC. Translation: CATSDFQGQGVNEQFF.

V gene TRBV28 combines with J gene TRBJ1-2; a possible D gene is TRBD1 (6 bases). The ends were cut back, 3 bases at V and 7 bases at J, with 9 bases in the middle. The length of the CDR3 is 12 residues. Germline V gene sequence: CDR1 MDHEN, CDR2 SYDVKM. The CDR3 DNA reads TGTGCCAGCAGTTTTGACAGGTCTGGCTACACCTTC. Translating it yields CASSFDRSGYTF.

The CDR3 region is CASSDQGVEAFF. CDR3 sequence (DNA): TGTGCCAGCAGTGATCAGGGGGTGGAAGCTTTCTTT. The rearrangement joins TRBV2 to TRBJ1-1, with 7 bases fitting TRBD1. J lost 8 bases, V lost 3 bases, and 3 bases had no gene match. This CDR3 comprises 12 residues. The germline V gene encodes CDR1 SNHLY and CDR2 FYNNEI.

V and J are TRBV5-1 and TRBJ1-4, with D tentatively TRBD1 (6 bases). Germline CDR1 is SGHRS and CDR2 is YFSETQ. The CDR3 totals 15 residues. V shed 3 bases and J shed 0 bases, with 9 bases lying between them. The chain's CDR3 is CASSWGTTTNEKLFF. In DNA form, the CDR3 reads TGCGCCAGCAGCTGGGGGACAACAACTAATGAAAAACTGTTTTTT. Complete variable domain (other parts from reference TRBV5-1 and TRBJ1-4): KAGVTQTPRYLIKTRGQQVTLSCSPISGHRSVSWYQQTPGQGLQFLFEYFSETQRNKGNFPGRFSGRQFSNSRSEMNVSTLELGDSALYLCASSWGTTTNEKLFFGSGTQLSVL.

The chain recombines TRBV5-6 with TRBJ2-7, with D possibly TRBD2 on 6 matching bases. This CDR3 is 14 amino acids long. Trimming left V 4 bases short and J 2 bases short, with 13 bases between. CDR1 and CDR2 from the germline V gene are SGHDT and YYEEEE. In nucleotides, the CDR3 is TGTGCCAGCAGCCCGGACTATTCAGCCTACGAGCAGTACTTC. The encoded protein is CASSPDYSAYEQYF.

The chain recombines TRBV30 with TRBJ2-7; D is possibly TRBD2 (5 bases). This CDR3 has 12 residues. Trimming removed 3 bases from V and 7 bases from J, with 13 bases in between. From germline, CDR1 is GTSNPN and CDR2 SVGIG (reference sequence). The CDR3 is CAWRDEGKEQYF. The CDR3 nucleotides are TGTGCCTGGAGGGACGAGGGAAAGGAGCAGTACTTC.

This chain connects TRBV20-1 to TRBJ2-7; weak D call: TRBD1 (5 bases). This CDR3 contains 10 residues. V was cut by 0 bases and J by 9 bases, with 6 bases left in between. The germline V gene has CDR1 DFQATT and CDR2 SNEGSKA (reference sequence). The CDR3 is CSARERGQYF. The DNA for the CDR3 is TGCAGTGCTAGAGAAAGGGGGCAGTACTTC.

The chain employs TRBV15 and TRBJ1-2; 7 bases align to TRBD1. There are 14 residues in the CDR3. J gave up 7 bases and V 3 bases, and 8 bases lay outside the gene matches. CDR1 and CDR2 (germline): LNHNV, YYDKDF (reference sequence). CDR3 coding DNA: TGTGCCACCAGCAGGGCCGGGACAGCGGGTGGCTACACCTTC. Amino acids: CATSRAGTAGGYTF.

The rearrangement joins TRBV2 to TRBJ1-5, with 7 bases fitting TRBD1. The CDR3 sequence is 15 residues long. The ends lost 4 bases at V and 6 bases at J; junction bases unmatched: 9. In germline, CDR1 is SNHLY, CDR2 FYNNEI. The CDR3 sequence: CASSVAGQGGQPQHF. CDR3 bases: TGTGCCAGCAGTGTAGCGGGTCAGGGGGGTCAGCCCCAGCATTTT.

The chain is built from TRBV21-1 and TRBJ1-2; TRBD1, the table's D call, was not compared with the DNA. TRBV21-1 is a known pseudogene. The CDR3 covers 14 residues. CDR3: CASSKTGHGGGYTF. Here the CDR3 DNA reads TGTGCCAGCAGCAAAACAGGCCATGGTGGTGGCTACACCTTC.

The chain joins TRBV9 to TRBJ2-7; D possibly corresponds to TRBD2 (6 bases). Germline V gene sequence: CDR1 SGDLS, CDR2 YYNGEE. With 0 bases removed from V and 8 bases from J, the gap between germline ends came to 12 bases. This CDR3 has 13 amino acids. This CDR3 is CASSVASGLQQYF. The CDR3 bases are TGTGCCAGCAGCGTAGCGTCGGGACTTCAGCAGTACTTC. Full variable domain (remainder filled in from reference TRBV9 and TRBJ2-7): DSGVTQTPKHLITATGQRVTLRCSPRSGDLSVYWYQQSLDQGLQFLIQYYNGEERAKGNILERFSAQQFPDLHSELNLSSLELGDSALYFCASSVASGLQQYFGPGTRLTVT.

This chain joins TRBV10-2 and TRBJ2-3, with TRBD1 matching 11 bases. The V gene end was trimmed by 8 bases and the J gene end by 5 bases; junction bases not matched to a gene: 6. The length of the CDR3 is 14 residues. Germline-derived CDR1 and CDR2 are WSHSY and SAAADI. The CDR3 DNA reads TGCGCCAGCGGTCGGACAGGGGGCAAAGATACGCAGTATTTT. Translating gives CASGRTGGKDTQYF.

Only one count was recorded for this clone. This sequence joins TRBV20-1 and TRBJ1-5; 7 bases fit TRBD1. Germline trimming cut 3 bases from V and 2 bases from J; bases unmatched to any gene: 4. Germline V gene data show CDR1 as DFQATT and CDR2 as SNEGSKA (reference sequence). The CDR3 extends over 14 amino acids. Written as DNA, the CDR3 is TGCAGTGCTAGTTACGGGACAGGCAATCAGCCCCAGCATTTT. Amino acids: CSASYGTGNQPQHF.

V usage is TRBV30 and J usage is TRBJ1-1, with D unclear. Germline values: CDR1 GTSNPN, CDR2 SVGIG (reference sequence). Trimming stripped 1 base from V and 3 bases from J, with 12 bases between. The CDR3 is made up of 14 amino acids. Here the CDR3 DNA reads TGTGCCTGGAGTGCACTCTACAGAGACACTGAAGCTTTCTTT. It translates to CAWSALYRDTEAFF.